A single sample gave rise to the 9 T cell receptor beta chains below, sequenced in a study of somatic mutations in cytotoxic T cells in rheumatoid arthritis. Profiled with immunoSEQ multiplex PCR; TCRdb holds only in-frame clones, not every one. The sample contains 3,500 to 5,000 clones, approximately 93% of which appear only once. Sequenced sample: CD8+ T cells sorted from blood. The receptors shown here come from a woman aged 55-69 years with rheumatoid arthritis.

This sequence joins TRBV18 and TRBJ2-5; 9 bases are shared with TRBD2. Germline CDR1 and CDR2: KGHSH and LQKENI. The V and J ends lost 3 bases and 2 bases, in that order; junction bases with no gene match: 31. The CDR3 covers 24 residues. DNA of the CDR3: TGTGCCAGCTCACCCGAGCAGATTGGCGGGGGGGCGGGGGTGGAGTCTCCGGAACAAGAGACCCAGTACTTC. Encoded protein: CASSPEQIGGGAGVESPEQETQYF.

V is TRBV11-3 and J is TRBJ2-3, with D possibly matching TRBD2 (6 bases). CDR1 and CDR2 from the germline V gene are SGHNT and YENEEA. The CDR3 has 16 amino acids. V was shortened by 0 bases and J by 1 base, with 11 bases between the two germline ends. The CDR3 bases are TGTGCCAGCAGCTTAGATCCGGGAGTGGGCACAGATACGCAGTATTTT. Translating gives CASSLDPGVGTDTQYF.

This clone was counted a single time. The chain carries TRBV13 and TRBJ1-3, with D hard to call. Germline V gives CDR1 PRHDT, CDR2 FYEKMQ (reference sequence). V lost 2 bases and J 6 bases, leaving 14 bases between the germline ends. This CDR3 region has 15 residues. The CDR3 loop is CASSLIPGLENTIYF. For the CDR3, the DNA is TGTGCCAGCAGCTTAATACCCGGGTTAGAAAACACCATATATTTT.

This chain joins TRBV7-9 and TRBJ2-5; D gene unclear. V dropped 2 bases and J dropped 7 bases, with 17 bases sitting between them. This CDR3 region has 15 residues. The germline V gene has CDR1 SEHNR and CDR2 FQNEAQ (reference sequence). Here the CDR3 reads CASSLLKAGSWTQYF. CDR3 DNA sequence: TGTGCCAGCAGCTTACTAAAGGCAGGTTCGTGGACCCAGTACTTC.

The chain uses TRBV5-1 and TRBJ1-2; 9 bases are shared with TRBD1. Germline-derived CDR1 and CDR2 are SGHRS and YFSETQ. The CDR3 runs 17 residues. V lost 4 bases to trimming and J lost 2 bases; unmatched junction nucleotides: 12. The CDR3 bases are TGCGCCAGCAGCACCCCGGGACAGGGATTCGACAACTATGGCTACACCTTC. This codes for CASSTPGQGFDNYGYTF.

With respect to this clone: Other DNA sequences in this specimen translate into the identical CDR3. The V gene is TRBV7-9, the J gene TRBJ1-6, with unresolved D. The germline V gene encodes CDR1 SEHNR and CDR2 FQNEAQ (reference sequence). The CDR3 is 12 residues long. Trimming pared 11 bases from V and 7 bases from J, leaving 12 bases between. The CDR3 DNA is TGTGCCGGGAGGGCCCAAAATTCACCCCTCCACTTT. It codes for CAGRAQNSPLHF.

V gene TRBV7-9 combines with J gene TRBJ2-5, with D possibly TRBD1 on 5 matching bases. Per germline, CDR1 SEHNR and CDR2 FQNEAQ (reference sequence). The germline V and J ends were trimmed by 6 bases and 3 bases, with 11 bases remaining between them. The CDR3 spans 13 residues. DNA for the CDR3: TGTGCCAGCAGTTTCGACAGTGAAGAGACCCAGTACTTC. Protein product: CASSFDSEETQYF.

This sequence joins TRBV11-2 and TRBJ1-1; D not certain. CDR3 length: 13 residues. Germline CDR1 is SGHAT and CDR2 is FQNNGV. V was pared by 0 bases and J by 4 bases, with 6 bases between. The CDR3 protein is CASSLEHTTEAFF. The DNA for the CDR3 is TGTGCCAGCAGCTTAGAACATACCACTGAAGCTTTCTTT.

This clone showed up just a few times. The V gene is TRBV6-5, the J gene TRBJ1-1; TRBD1 agrees at 9 bases. This CDR3 region has 16 residues. The J segment lost 8 bases and the V segment lost 0 bases, leaving 10 bases of the junction unmatched. Germline CDR1 MNHEY, CDR2 SVGAGI. The CDR3 reads CASSYSRLPTGGEAFF. The CDR3 DNA reads as TGTGCCAGCAGTTACTCGCGCCTTCCTACAGGGGGCGAAGCTTTCTTT.